This paragraph covers one TCR beta chain sequence. The sample originates from a study of control samples from healthy donors and cancer patients. Only in-frame clones appear in the TCRdb table, and some are missing; sequencing was by immunoSEQ multiplex PCR. Of 30,000 to 40,000 clones listed, roughly 92% were seen once; the top ten hold around 1.6%. This CDR3 is built from 12 residues. The V end was cut by 3 bases, the J end by 10 bases, with 10 bases between. This clonotype originated in a man aged 35 to 55 with colorectal cancer. The sequencing sample was made of PBMCs. The rearrangement uses TRBV12-3 or TRBV12-4 and TRBJ2-1; D unclear. The CDR3 DNA reads TGTGCCAGCAGTTTCAAGGCTATGGAGCAGTTCTTC. Amino acid sequence: CASSFKAMEQFF.